The present TCR beta chain was sequenced within a study of blood T cell repertoires in COVID-19. The overall study: Acute-phase and convalescent COVID-19 samples originated in the United States, Italy and Spain. The analysed material was cDNA or gDNA that came from T cells, B-cell-depleted T cells, or PBMCs.

As handled by the study authors: Nucleated cell number was recorded as an estimate derived from reference gene primer amplification. Using immunoSEQ multiplex PCR, the repertoire was profiled, and TCRdb retains in-frame clones only, with some absent. D and trimming come from the DNA, and the V and J calls and clone size come from that table. The sample yields some 390,000 clones, approximately 89% seen once. Recruited during active infection, patients (from Seattle) were subsequently followed longitudinally. Trimming at V came to 1 base and at J to 2 bases, leaving 1 base not matched to a gene. There are 15 residues in the CDR3. The V gene's germline CDR1 is SNHLY and CDR2 FYNNEI.

The chain couples TRBV2 to TRBJ1-4, with 7 bases matching TRBD1. The sequence was collected from an older woman with COVID-19, enrolled during active disease. The specimen was peripheral blood. The CDR3 coding sequence is TGTGCCAGCAGTGAAGAGACAGGGACTAATGAAAAACTGTTTTTT. Its protein product is CASSEETGTNEKLFF. Complete variable domain (other parts from reference TRBV2 and TRBJ1-4): EPEVTQTPSHQVTQMGQEVILRCVPISNHLYFYWYRQILGQKVEFLVSFYNNEISEKSEIFDDQFSVERPDGSNFTLKIRSTKLEDSAMYFCASSEETGTNEKLFFGSGTQLSVL.